This T cell receptor beta chain emerged from a study of T cells in localized non-small cell lung cancer. The study's findings and limits: Sequencing was limited to one tumor region, leaving the possibility of heterogeneity open. Exceeding tumor, uninvolved adjacent lung had the highest T cell clonality.

The ends were cut back, 2 bases at V and 0 bases at J, with 14 bases in the middle. The germline gives CDR1 KGHSY, CDR2 FQNENV. The CDR3 extends over 18 amino acids. A remark on this clone: Its target is unknown.

TCRdb's copy holds only in-frame clones and misses some; the assay was immunoSEQ multiplex PCR. This sample yields some 27,000 clones, of which approximately 90% are seen a single time; about 3% belongs to the top ten. The sample consisted of peripheral blood, taken before any cancer treatment. This clonotype was obtained from a woman between 18 and 50 years old with stage I lung adenocarcinoma. The J gene is TRBJ2-6, the V gene TRBV16, with D hard to call. The CDR3 reads CASSQKDGRSSGANVLTF. The CDR3 coding sequence is TGTGCCAGCAGCCAAAAGGACGGCCGGAGCTCTGGGGCCAACGTCCTGACTTTC.